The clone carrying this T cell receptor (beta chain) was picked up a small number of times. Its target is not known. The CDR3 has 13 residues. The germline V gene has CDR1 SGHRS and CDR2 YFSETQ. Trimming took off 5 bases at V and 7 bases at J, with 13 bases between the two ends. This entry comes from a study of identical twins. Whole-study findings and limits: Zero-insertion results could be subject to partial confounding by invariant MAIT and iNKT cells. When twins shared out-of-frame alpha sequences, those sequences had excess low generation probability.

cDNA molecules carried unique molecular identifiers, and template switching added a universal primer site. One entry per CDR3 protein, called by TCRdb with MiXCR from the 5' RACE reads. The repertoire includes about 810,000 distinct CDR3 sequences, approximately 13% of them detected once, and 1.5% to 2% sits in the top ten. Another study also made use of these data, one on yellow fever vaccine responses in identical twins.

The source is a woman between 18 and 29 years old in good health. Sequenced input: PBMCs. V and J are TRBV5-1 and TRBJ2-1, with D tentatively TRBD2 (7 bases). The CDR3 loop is CASRRGGPNEQFF. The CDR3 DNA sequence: TGCGCCAGCAGAAGGGGGGGGCCAAATGAGCAGTTCTTC. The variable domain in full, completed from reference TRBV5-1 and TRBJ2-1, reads KAGVTQTPRYLIKTRGQQVTLSCSPISGHRSVSWYQQTPGQGLQFLFEYFSETQRNKGNFPGRFSGRQFSNSRSEMNVSTLELGDSALYLCASRRGGPNEQFFGPGTRLTVL.